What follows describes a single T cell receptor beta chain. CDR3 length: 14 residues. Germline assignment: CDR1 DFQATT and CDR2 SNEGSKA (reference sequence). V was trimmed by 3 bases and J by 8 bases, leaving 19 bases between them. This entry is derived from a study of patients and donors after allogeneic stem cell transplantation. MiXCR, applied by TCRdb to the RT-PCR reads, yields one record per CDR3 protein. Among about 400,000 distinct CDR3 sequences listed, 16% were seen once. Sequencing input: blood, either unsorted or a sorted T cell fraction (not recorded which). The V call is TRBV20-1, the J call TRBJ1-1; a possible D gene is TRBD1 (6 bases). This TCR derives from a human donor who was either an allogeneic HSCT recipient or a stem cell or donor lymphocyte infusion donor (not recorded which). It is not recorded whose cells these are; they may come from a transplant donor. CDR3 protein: CSASLGGGRGEAFF. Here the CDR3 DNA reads TGCAGTGCTAGTCTTGGCGGGGGGCGTGGAGAAGCTTTCTTT.